These T cell receptor beta chains were read from a single sample in a study of patients and donors after allogeneic stem cell transplantation. TCRdb reprocessed the RT-PCR reads via MiXCR and lists one record per CDR3 protein. The sample carries about a million distinct CDR3 sequences, roughly 17% recorded once. Sequenced sample: blood, either unsorted or a sorted T cell fraction (not recorded which). The receptors were gathered from a human donor who was either an allogeneic HSCT recipient or a stem cell or donor lymphocyte infusion donor (not recorded which). It is not recorded whose cells these are; they may come from a transplant donor. CDR3s include the opening cysteine and the closing phenylalanine or tryptophan. The order of the fields is J gene, V gene, CDR3 protein.

J gene: TRBJ2-3; V gene: TRBV6-1; CDR3 protein: CASSPRQRESTDTQYF
J gene: TRBJ1-6; V gene: TRBV7-7; CDR3 protein: CASSLNQNNSPLHF
J gene: TRBJ2-3; V gene: TRBV2; CDR3 protein: CASRLPLAESTDTQYF
J gene: TRBJ1-2; V gene: TRBV5-1; CDR3 protein: CASSLPGSGGYTF
J gene: TRBJ1-1; V gene: TRBV12-3/TRBV12-4; CDR3 protein: CASSLVGHFHRDTEAFF
J gene: TRBJ2-5; V gene: TRBV5-1; CDR3 protein: CASSLGGSRTQETQYF
J gene: TRBJ2-3; V gene: TRBV11-1; CDR3 protein: CASSAYEGADTQYF
J gene: TRBJ1-2; V gene: TRBV12-5; CDR3 protein: CASGFDGTYGYTF
J gene: TRBJ2-1; V gene: TRBV12-3/TRBV12-4; CDR3 protein: CASKGSRKRSYNEQFF
J gene: TRBJ2-6; V gene: TRBV5-6; CDR3 protein: CASSLYRGGGANVLTF
J gene: TRBJ1-4; V gene: TRBV20-1; CDR3 protein: CSAAAGGLGEKLFF
J gene: TRBJ2-1; V gene: TRBV12-3/TRBV12-4; CDR3 protein: CASSLAGMYNEQFF
J gene: TRBJ2-1; V gene: TRBV20-1; CDR3 protein: CSARGGSGGAYNEQFF
J gene: TRBJ1-2; V gene: TRBV5-5; CDR3 protein: CASTLGGRLDYGYTF
J gene: TRBJ1-5; V gene: TRBV4-1; CDR3 protein: CASSQAGSNQPQHF
J gene: TRBJ2-3; V gene: TRBV20-1; CDR3 protein: CSARGTTGTDTQYF
J gene: TRBJ2-3; V gene: TRBV6-5; CDR3 protein: CASSYSGPRGDTQYF
J gene: TRBJ1-1; V gene: TRBV10-3; CDR3 protein: CAISETSRRAFF
J gene: TRBJ2-3; V gene: TRBV7-2; CDR3 protein: CASSLGAGGVDTQYF
J gene: TRBJ2-4; V gene: TRBV5-1; CDR3 protein: CASSGGTIQYF
J gene: TRBJ2-5; V gene: TRBV4-2; CDR3 protein: CASSQGTGQGFETQYF
J gene: TRBJ1-3; V gene: TRBV6-4; CDR3 protein: CASSDWGTENTIYF
J gene: TRBJ1-5; V gene: TRBV20-1; CDR3 protein: CSASRDRRNQPQHF
J gene: TRBJ2-1; V gene: TRBV5-1; CDR3 protein: CASSLGESIYNEQFF
J gene: TRBJ2-1; V gene: TRBV24-1; CDR3 protein: CATSQSGALIYNEQFF
J gene: TRBJ1-4; V gene: TRBV20-1; CDR3 protein: CSARVHGQFNEKLFF
J gene: TRBJ1-1; V gene: TRBV2; CDR3 protein: CASSEALKGEAFF
J gene: TRBJ2-1; V gene: TRBV7-6; CDR3 protein: CASSPPWSKASYNEQFF
J gene: TRBJ2-2; V gene: TRBV12-3/TRBV12-4; CDR3 protein: CASSLQGATGELFF
J gene: TRBJ1-2; V gene: TRBV18; CDR3 protein: CASSPTHGTLYGYTF
J gene: TRBJ2-5; V gene: TRBV5-1; CDR3 protein: CASSARDRGRETQYF
J gene: TRBJ2-7; V gene: TRBV29-1; CDR3 protein: CSVTGGYEQYF
J gene: TRBJ1-6; V gene: TRBV4-3; CDR3 protein: CASSQVTGGGRNSPLHF
J gene: TRBJ2-3; V gene: TRBV7-2; CDR3 protein: CASSLEPAGGTQYF
J gene: TRBJ1-1; V gene: TRBV5-1; CDR3 protein: CASSLEYNTEAFF
J gene: TRBJ2-3; V gene: TRBV20-1; CDR3 protein: CSVPSTDTQYF
J gene: TRBJ1-1; V gene: TRBV12-3/TRBV12-4; CDR3 protein: CASIFGGRRTEAFF